Presented here are 30 T cell receptor beta chains from one specimen sequenced in a study of blood T cell repertoires in COVID-19. The method was immunoSEQ multiplex PCR; TCRdb's version includes in-frame clones alone and lacks a portion of them. In the table there are some 86,000 clones, 75% to 90% of which are singletons. Sequencing was carried out using peripheral blood. The source is an elderly woman with active or convalescent COVID-19.

The chain couples TRBV28 to TRBJ2-5, with no clear D. This CDR3 has 13 residues. CDR1 MDHEN and CDR2 SYDVKM come from the germline V gene. V lost 5 bases and J 7 bases, leaving 14 bases between the germline ends. The CDR3 loop is CASSLPGVGTQYF. Here the CDR3 DNA reads TGTGCCAGCAGTCTACCCGGTGTCGGGACCCAGTACTTC. Together with reference TRBV28 and TRBJ2-5, the CDR3 gives the full variable domain: DVKVTQSSRYLVKRTGEKVFLECVQDMDHENMFWYRQDPGLGLRLIYFSYDVKMKEKGDIPEGYSVSREKKERFSLILESASTNQTSMYLCASSLPGVGTQYFGPGTRLLVL.

This clone was counted between two and nine times. The chain couples TRBV9 to TRBJ1-4; 10 bases map to TRBD1. J was trimmed by 9 bases and V by 1 base; bases with no gene match: 3. The CDR3 is made up of 14 amino acids. Germline lookup yields CDR1 SGDLS and CDR2 YYNGEE. This chain's CDR3 is CASSVRDRGQKLFF. The CDR3 DNA reads TGTGCCAGCAGCGTAAGGGACAGGGGTCAAAAACTGTTTTTT.

The sample holds a few counts of this clone. The DNA for the CDR3 is TGTGCCAGCAGCCCCAAGGGGTATCCTGAAAAACTGTTTTTT. Its translation is CASSPKGYPEKLFF. V gene TRBV7-2 combines with J gene TRBJ1-4; a weak D match, TRBD1 (5 bases). The CDR3 totals 14 residues. V was clipped by 5 bases and J by 7 bases, with 14 bases between them. Germline V gene lookup returns CDR1 SGHTA and CDR2 FQGNSA. The variable domain in full, completed from reference TRBV7-2 and TRBJ1-4, reads GAGVSQSPSNKVTEKGKDVELRCDPISGHTALYWYRQSLGQGLEFLIYFQGNSAPDKSGLPSDRFSAERTGGSVSTLTIQRTQQEDSAVYLCASSPKGYPEKLFFGSGTQLSVL.

This sequence joins TRBV5-1 and TRBJ2-3; D might be TRBD1 (6 bases). The CDR3 spans 17 residues. Germline V gene sequence: CDR1 SGHRS, CDR2 YFSETQ. Deletions cut 4 bases from V and 4 bases from J, with 22 bases between. The CDR3 reads CASSPTGNPSRADTQYF. CDR3 sequence (DNA): TGCGCCAGCAGCCCAACAGGGAATCCGTCCCGGGCAGATACGCAGTATTTT. The whole variable domain, filled in from reference TRBV5-1 and TRBJ2-3, reads KAGVTQTPRYLIKTRGQQVTLSCSPISGHRSVSWYQQTPGQGLQFLFEYFSETQRNKGNFPGRFSGRQFSNSRSEMNVSTLELGDSALYLCASSPTGNPSRADTQYFGPGTRLTVL.

The chain links TRBV5-5 to TRBJ1-1; TRBD1 matches at 7 bases. The ends lost 4 bases at V and 0 bases at J; junction bases unmatched: 9. The CDR3 is 16 residues long. CDR1 and CDR2 from the germline V gene are SGHKS and YYEKEE (reference sequence). CDR3 sequence (DNA): TGTGCCAGCAGCCTCAGGGGGACCAGGATGAACACTGAAGCTTTCTTT. It yields the protein CASSLRGTRMNTEAFF.

The chain links TRBV10-3 to TRBJ1-2; D is undetermined. The CDR3 sequence is 12 residues long. From germline, CDR1 is ENHRY and CDR2 SYGVKD. Trimming took 2 bases from V and 4 from J, leaving 5 bases between them. The CDR3 loop reads CAISEGSYGYTF. For the CDR3, the DNA is TGTGCCATCAGTGAGGGGAGCTATGGCTACACCTTC.

The CDR3 here is CASSVRGTRGATDTQYF. CDR3 bases: TGTGCCAGCAGCGTCAGGGGTACGCGGGGGGCCACAGATACGCAGTATTTT. The V call is TRBV9, the J call TRBJ2-3, with 8 bases lining up with TRBD2. V was pared by 2 bases and J by 2 bases, with 10 bases of the junction left unmatched. This CDR3 region has 17 residues. Per the germline V gene, CDR1 is SGDLS and CDR2 is YYNGEE. Variable domain in full (rest from reference TRBV9 and TRBJ2-3): DSGVTQTPKHLITATGQRVTLRCSPRSGDLSVYWYQQSLDQGLQFLIQYYNGEERAKGNILERFSAQQFPDLHSELNLSSLELGDSALYFCASSVRGTRGATDTQYFGPGTRLTVL.

The gene calls are TRBV30 and TRBJ2-4; 7 bases agree with TRBD2. V was pared by 0 bases and J by 0 bases, with 5 bases of the junction left unmatched. Looked up from germline, CDR1 is GTSNPN and CDR2 is SVGIG (reference sequence). CDR3 length equals 16 residues. The CDR3 reads CAWSVLGGIAKNIQYF. The CDR3 DNA reads as TGTGCCTGGAGTGTACTCGGGGGGATAGCCAAAAACATTCAGTACTTC. Full variable domain (remainder filled in from reference TRBV30 and TRBJ2-4): SQTIHQWPATLVQPVGSPLSLECTVEGTSNPNLYWYRQAAGRGLQLLFYSVGIGQISSEVPQNLSASRPQDRQFILSSKKLLLSDSGFYLCAWSVLGGIAKNIQYFGAGTRLSVL.

The rearrangement joins TRBV28 to TRBJ2-5; no firm D call. Trimming pared 3 bases from V and 4 bases from J, leaving 9 bases between. Looked up from germline, CDR1 is MDHEN and CDR2 is SYDVKM. This CDR3 is built from 13 residues. CDR3 residues: CASSFQSRETQYF. The CDR3 DNA reads as TGTGCCAGCAGTTTCCAGTCCCGAGAGACCCAGTACTTC.

The chain is built from TRBV3-1 (or the pseudogene TRBV3-2) and TRBJ2-1; 11 positions agree with TRBD1. Germline assignment: CDR1 LGHDT and CDR2 YNNKEL (reference sequence). V was clipped by 4 bases and J by 3 bases; unmatched bases: 2. The CDR3 is made up of 15 amino acids. The CDR3 nucleotides read TGTGCCAGCAGCCGCGGGACAGGGGGCTACAATGAGCAGTTCTTC. It translates to CASSRGTGGYNEQFF.

The chain recombines TRBV15 with TRBJ1-2, with TRBD1 identical over 8 bases. Germline V gene sequence: CDR1 LNHNV, CDR2 YYDKDF (reference sequence). V was pared by 0 bases and J by 6 bases, with 6 bases of the junction left unmatched. The CDR3 has 15 residues. DNA of the CDR3: TGTGCCACCAGCAGAGATCTTCTGACAGGGGATGGCTACACCTTC. Protein sequence: CATSRDLLTGDGYTF.

This chain links TRBV5-1 with TRBJ2-3; D might be TRBD2 (7 bases). With 7 bases removed from V and 4 bases from J, the gap between germline ends came to 13 bases. This CDR3 contains 13 residues. CDR1 is SGHRS and CDR2 is YFSETQ in the germline V gene. DNA of the CDR3: TGCGCCAGCTGGGGGGGCAGGGCAGATACGCAGTATTTT. Translation gives CASWGGRADTQYF. The variable domain in full, with the rest retrieved from reference TRBV5-1 and TRBJ2-3, is KAGVTQTPRYLIKTRGQQVTLSCSPISGHRSVSWYQQTPGQGLQFLFEYFSETQRNKGNFPGRFSGRQFSNSRSEMNVSTLELGDSALYLCASWGGRADTQYFGPGTRLTVL.

V and J are TRBV12-3 or TRBV12-4 and TRBJ1-1, with TRBD1 as a possible D gene (5 bases). Trimming took 6 bases from V and 2 from J, leaving 10 bases between them. CDR3 size: 13 residues. The CDR3 here is CASRLTDNTEAFF. The CDR3 DNA reads TGTGCCAGCAGATTGACAGATAACACTGAAGCTTTCTTT.

The chain is built from TRBV30 and TRBJ1-2, with 9 nucleotides matching TRBD1. CDR1 is GTSNPN, CDR2 SVGIG, per germline (reference sequence). V was clipped by 2 bases and J by 4 bases; unmatched bases: 5. The CDR3 is made up of 14 amino acids. DNA for the CDR3: TGTGCCTGGAGTACACAGGGGGCTTTCTATGGCTACACCTTC. Translation: CAWSTQGAFYGYTF.

This clone came up a few times. The rearrangement joins TRBV6-5 to TRBJ1-2, with unresolved D. The CDR3 covers 12 residues. The V end lost 6 bases, the J end lost 7 bases, and 12 bases lay between the germline ends. Germline V CDR1 and CDR2: MNHEY, SVGAGI. In DNA, the CDR3 is TGTGCCAGCAGCCAGAGACTGGGTGGCTACACCTTC. Translation: CASSQRLGGYTF.

The rearrangement links TRBV20-1 to TRBJ1-2, with a weak D call TRBD1 (6 bases). Trimming cost V 2 bases and J 8 bases, with 9 bases left between them. Germline V gives CDR1 DFQATT, CDR2 SNEGSKA (reference sequence). The CDR3 loop spans 11 amino acids. The CDR3 here is CSARFQGGYTF. As DNA, the CDR3 is TGCAGTGCTAGATTCCAGGGGGGCTACACCTTC.

The chain couples TRBV12-5 to TRBJ2-7, with D possibly being TRBD1 (6 bases). V was clipped by 4 bases and J by 5 bases, with 21 bases between them. This CDR3 has 16 residues. Per germline, CDR1 LGHNT and CDR2 FRNRAP. The CDR3: CASGSPRGGGGNEQYF. Here the CDR3 DNA reads TGTGCTAGTGGTTCCCCTCGGGGTGGGGGCGGCAACGAGCAGTACTTC.

The chain recombines TRBV18 with TRBJ2-7; the D is unclear. Germline V gene sequence: CDR1 KGHSH, CDR2 LQKENI. The CDR3 has 13 amino acids. V lost 4 bases and J 3 bases, leaving 10 bases between the germline ends. The CDR3 reads CASSLRHGYEQYF. DNA for the CDR3: TGTGCCAGCTCACTGCGACACGGCTACGAGCAGTACTTC.

This chain joins TRBV5-1 and TRBJ1-3; tentative D call: TRBD1 (5 bases). The CDR3 consists of 17 residues. The V gene lost 1 base and the J gene lost 2 bases, with 16 bases spanning the gap. Germline V CDR1 and CDR2: SGHRS, YFSETQ. The chain's CDR3 is CASSLTPRGGTGNTIYF. CDR3 sequence (DNA): TGCGCCAGCAGCTTGACGCCCCGTGGGGGGACTGGAAACACCATATATTTT.

The chain is built from TRBV27 and TRBJ2-1; TRBD2 matches at 7 bases. There are 11 residues in the CDR3. Unmatched junction bases numbered 7, after V lost 11 bases and J lost 9 bases. Germline lookup yields CDR1 MNHEY and CDR2 SMNVEV (reference sequence). For the CDR3, the DNA is TGTGCCCAGCAATGGGGGGGTGAGCAGTTCTTC. Translated: CAQQWGGEQFF.

The rearrangement joins TRBV6-5 to TRBJ2-2; D is ambiguous. V was clipped by 0 bases and J by 4 bases, with 3 bases between them. The CDR3 spans 13 residues. Looked up from germline, CDR1 is MNHEY and CDR2 is SVGAGI. The chain's CDR3 is CASSYSRTGELFF. The CDR3 DNA reads TGTGCCAGCAGTTACTCTCGCACCGGGGAGCTGTTTTTT.

This clone was observed many times. In DNA form, the CDR3 reads TGTGCCAGCACCCAGGACAGAATCACTGAAGCTTTCTTT. Protein product: CASTQDRITEAFF. V usage is TRBV12-3 or TRBV12-4 and J usage is TRBJ1-1; D is perhaps TRBD1 (6 bases). The CDR3 loop spans 13 amino acids. Trimming took 7 bases from V and 4 from J, leaving 13 bases between them.

This rearrangement joins TRBV3-1 (or the pseudogene TRBV3-2) to TRBJ1-1; a weak D match, TRBD1 (5 bases). The V end lost 3 bases, the J end lost 3 bases, and 14 bases lay between the germline ends. The germline CDR1 and CDR2 sequences are LGHDT and YNNKEL (reference sequence). The CDR3 is 15 amino acids. CDR3 nucleotides: TGTGCCAGCAGCCAGGGCTACAGGTTGTACACTGAAGCTTTCTTT. Protein product: CASSQGYRLYTEAFF.

The chain carries TRBV10-1 and TRBJ2-3; D is unresolved. Trimming removed 0 bases at V and 6 bases at J, with 10 bases between. The CDR3 has 14 amino acids. Germline V gene lookup returns CDR1 WNHNN and CDR2 SYGVQD (reference sequence). For the CDR3, the DNA is TGCGCCAGCAGTGAGTCGAGAGCTCCGGATACGCAGTATTTT. It specifies CASSESRAPDTQYF.

The chain employs TRBV19 and TRBJ1-2, with D hard to call. Trimming pared 6 bases from V and 4 bases from J, leaving 9 bases between. The germline V gene encodes CDR1 LNHDA and CDR2 SQIVND (reference sequence). This CDR3 spans 12 amino acids. This CDR3 reads CASSGVLYGYTF. CDR3 DNA: TGTGCCAGTAGCGGGGTCCTCTATGGCTACACCTTC.

This clone appeared a single time. The V and J genes are TRBV27 and TRBJ1-2, with D unclear. CDR3 length: 17 residues. CDR1 is MNHEY and CDR2 is SMNVEV in the germline V gene (reference sequence). V lost 5 bases and J 4 bases, leaving 23 bases between the germline ends. The CDR3 DNA reads as TGTGCCAGCAGTCCGACCCTGGCAGGCACAATTTCCTATGGCTACACCTTC. Translation: CASSPTLAGTISYGYTF.

The chain employs TRBV2 and TRBJ1-4; D is uncertain. CDR1 SNHLY and CDR2 FYNNEI come from the germline V gene. The V end was cut by 2 bases, the J end by 0 bases, with 10 bases between. The CDR3 is 16 amino acids. DNA of the CDR3: TGTGCCAGCAGTGAACGGCACCAGGCAACTAATGAAAAACTGTTTTTT. Translated: CASSERHQATNEKLFF.

The rearrangement joins TRBV27 to TRBJ2-7; 8 bases map to TRBD1. Per germline, CDR1 MNHEY and CDR2 SMNVEV (reference sequence). Trimming removed 5 bases from V and 7 bases from J; junction bases left unmatched: 13. The CDR3 runs to 15 residues. CDR3 protein: CASSITGGWVGEQYF. The CDR3 DNA reads as TGTGCCAGCAGTATAACAGGGGGGTGGGTTGGAGAGCAGTACTTC.

In its sample, this clone was seen a few times. The V and J genes are TRBV5-1 and TRBJ2-7; D possibly corresponds to TRBD2 (5 bases). Germline values: CDR1 SGHRS, CDR2 YFSETQ. Trimming took off 0 bases at V and 2 bases at J, with 12 bases between the two ends. This CDR3 comprises 15 residues. The CDR3 DNA is TGCGCCAGCAGCTTGGCCCCCGAGGGTGCCTACGAGCAGTACTTC. Translated, it gives CASSLAPEGAYEQYF.

V gene TRBV7-9 combines with J gene TRBJ2-3; D is perhaps TRBD2 (5 bases). In germline, CDR1 is SEHNR, CDR2 FQNEAQ (reference sequence). The CDR3 has 14 amino acids. V lost 7 bases and J lost 8, with 19 bases in between. In nucleotides, the CDR3 is TGTGCCAGCATCGTGGCGGGTAGCGTGGGTACGCAGTATTTT. Translating it yields CASIVAGSVGTQYF. Full variable domain (remainder filled in from reference TRBV7-9 and TRBJ2-3): DTGVSQNPRHKITKRGQNVTFRCDPISEHNRLYWYRQTLGQGPEFLTYFQNEAQLEKSRLLSDRFSAERPKGSFSTLEIQRTEQGDSAMYLCASIVAGSVGTQYFGPGTRLTVL.